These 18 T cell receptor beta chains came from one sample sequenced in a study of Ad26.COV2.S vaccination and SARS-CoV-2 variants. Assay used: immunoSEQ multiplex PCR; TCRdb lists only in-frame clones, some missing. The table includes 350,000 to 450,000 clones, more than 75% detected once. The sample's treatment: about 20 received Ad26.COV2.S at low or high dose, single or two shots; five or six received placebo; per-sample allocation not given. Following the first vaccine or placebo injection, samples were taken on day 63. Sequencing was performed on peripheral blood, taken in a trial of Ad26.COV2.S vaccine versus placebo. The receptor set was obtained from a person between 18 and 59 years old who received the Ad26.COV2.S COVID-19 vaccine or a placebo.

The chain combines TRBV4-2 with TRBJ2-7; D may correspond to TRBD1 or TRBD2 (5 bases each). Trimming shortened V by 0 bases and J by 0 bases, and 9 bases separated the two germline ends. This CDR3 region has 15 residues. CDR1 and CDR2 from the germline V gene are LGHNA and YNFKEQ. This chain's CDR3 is CASSQDRGTSYEQYF. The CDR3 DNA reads TGTGCCAGCAGCCAAGACAGAGGGACCTCCTACGAGCAGTACTTC.

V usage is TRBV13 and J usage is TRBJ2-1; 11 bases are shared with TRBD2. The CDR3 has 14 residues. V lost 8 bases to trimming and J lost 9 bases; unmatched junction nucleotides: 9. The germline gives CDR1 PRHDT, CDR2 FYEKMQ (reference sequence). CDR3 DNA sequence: TGTGCCAGCTTTATAGCGGGGGGGCTAGGTGAGCAGTTCTTC. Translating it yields CASFIAGGLGEQFF. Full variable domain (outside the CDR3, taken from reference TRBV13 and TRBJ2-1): AAGVIQSPRHLIKEKRETATLKCYPIPRHDTVYWYQQGPGQDPQFLISFYEKMQSDKGSIPDRFSAQQFSDYHSELNMSSLELGDSALYFCASFIAGGLGEQFFGPGTRLTVL.

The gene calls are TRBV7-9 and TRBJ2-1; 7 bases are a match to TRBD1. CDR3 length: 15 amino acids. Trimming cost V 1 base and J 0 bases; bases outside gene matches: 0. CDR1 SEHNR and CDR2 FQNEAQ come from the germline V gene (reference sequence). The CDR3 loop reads CASSLGTGSYNEQFF. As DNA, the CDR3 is TGTGCCAGCAGCTTAGGGACAGGCTCCTACAATGAGCAGTTCTTC.

CDR3 sequence reads: CASSQGPQSEAFF. The CDR3 DNA reads as TGTGCCAGCAGCCAAGGCCCGCAGTCCGAAGCTTTCTTT. The chain employs TRBV3-1 (or the pseudogene TRBV3-2) and TRBJ1-1; D is ambiguous. Germline CDR1 LGHDT, CDR2 YNNKEL (reference sequence). V lost 1 base and J lost 8, with 11 bases in between. The CDR3 spans 13 residues.

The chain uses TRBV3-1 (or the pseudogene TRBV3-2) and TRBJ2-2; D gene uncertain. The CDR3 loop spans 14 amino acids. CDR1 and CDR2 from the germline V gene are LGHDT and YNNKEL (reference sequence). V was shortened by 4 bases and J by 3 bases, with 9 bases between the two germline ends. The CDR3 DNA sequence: TGTGCCAGCAGCCTTACCGGATACACCGGGGAGCTGTTTTTT. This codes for CASSLTGYTGELFF.

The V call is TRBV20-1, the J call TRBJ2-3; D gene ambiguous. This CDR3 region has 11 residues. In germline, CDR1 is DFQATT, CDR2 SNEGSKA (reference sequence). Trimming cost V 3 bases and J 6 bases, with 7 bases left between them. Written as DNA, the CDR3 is TGCAGTGCTAGTGCTTTGGATACGCAGTATTTT. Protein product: CSASALDTQYF.

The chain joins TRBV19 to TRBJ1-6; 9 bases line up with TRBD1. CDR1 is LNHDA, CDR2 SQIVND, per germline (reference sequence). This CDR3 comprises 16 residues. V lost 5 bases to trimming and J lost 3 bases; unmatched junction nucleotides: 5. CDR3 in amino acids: CASSSGTGLYNSPLHF. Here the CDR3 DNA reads TGTGCCAGTAGTTCCGGGACAGGGCTCTATAATTCACCCCTCCACTTT.

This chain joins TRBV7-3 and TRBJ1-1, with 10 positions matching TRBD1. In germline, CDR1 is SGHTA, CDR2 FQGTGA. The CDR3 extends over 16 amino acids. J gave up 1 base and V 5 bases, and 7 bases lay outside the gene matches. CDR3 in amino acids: CASSPGQGRTNTEAFF. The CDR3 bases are TGTGCCAGCAGCCCGGGACAGGGGAGGACGAACACTGAAGCTTTCTTT.

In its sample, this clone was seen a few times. CDR3 in DNA: TGTGCCAGCAGTTTATTAACGTCCTTCCCCGGGGAGCTGTTTTTT. Translation gives CASSLLTSFPGELFF. The chain carries TRBV27 and TRBJ2-2; no definite D call. Trimming pared 1 base from V and 6 bases from J, leaving 12 bases between. Germline V CDR1 and CDR2: MNHEY, SMNVEV (reference sequence). The CDR3 extends over 15 amino acids.

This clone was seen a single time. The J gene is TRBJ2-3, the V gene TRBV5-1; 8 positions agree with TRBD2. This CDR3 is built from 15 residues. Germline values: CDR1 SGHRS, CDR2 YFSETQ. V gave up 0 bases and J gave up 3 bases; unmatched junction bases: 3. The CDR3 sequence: CASSLATSGTDTQYF. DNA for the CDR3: TGCGCCAGCAGCTTGGCCACTAGCGGTACAGATACGCAGTATTTT.

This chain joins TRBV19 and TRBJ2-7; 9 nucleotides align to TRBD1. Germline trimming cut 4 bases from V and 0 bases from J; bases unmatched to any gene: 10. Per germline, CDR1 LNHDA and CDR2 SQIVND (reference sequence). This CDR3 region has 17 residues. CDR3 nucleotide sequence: TGTGCCAGTAGTACCCCTTACGCGGACAGGGGCTCCTACGAGCAGTACTTC. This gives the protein CASSTPYADRGSYEQYF. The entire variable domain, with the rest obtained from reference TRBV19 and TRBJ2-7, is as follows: DGGITQSPKYLFRKEGQNVTLSCEQNLNHDAMYWYRQDPGQGLRLIYYSQIVNDFQKGDIAEGYSVSREKKESFPLTVTSAQKNPTAFYLCASSTPYADRGSYEQYFGPGTRLTVT.

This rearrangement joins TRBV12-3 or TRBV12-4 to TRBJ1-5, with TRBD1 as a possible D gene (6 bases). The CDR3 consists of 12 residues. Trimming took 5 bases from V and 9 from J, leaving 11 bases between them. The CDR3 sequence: CASSPPGAPQHF. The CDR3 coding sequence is TGTGCCAGCAGTCCCCCAGGGGCGCCCCAGCATTTT.

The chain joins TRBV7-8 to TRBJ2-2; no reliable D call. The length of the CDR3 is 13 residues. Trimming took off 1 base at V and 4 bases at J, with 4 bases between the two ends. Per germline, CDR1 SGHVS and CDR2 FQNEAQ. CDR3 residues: CASSLDVTGELFF. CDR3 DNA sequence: TGTGCCAGCAGCTTAGATGTCACCGGGGAGCTGTTTTTT.

The CDR3 loop reads CSASRDNRNTIYF. CDR3 nucleotide sequence: TGCAGTGCTAGTCGGGACAACCGAAACACCATATATTTT. This chain uses TRBV20-1 with TRBJ1-3; D possibly corresponds to TRBD1 (6 bases). The germline V gene has CDR1 DFQATT and CDR2 SNEGSKA (reference sequence). With 3 bases removed from V and 5 bases from J, the gap between germline ends came to 11 bases. The CDR3 consists of 13 residues.

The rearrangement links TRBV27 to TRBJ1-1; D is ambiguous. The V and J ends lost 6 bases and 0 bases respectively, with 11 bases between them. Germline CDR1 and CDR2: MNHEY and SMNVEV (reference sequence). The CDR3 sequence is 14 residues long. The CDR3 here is CASRSRSLNTEAFF. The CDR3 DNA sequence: TGTGCCAGCAGAAGCCGCAGCCTGAACACTGAAGCTTTCTTT.

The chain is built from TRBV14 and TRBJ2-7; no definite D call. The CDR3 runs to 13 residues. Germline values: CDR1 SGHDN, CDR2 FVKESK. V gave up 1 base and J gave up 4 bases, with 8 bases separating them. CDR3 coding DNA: TGTGCCAGCAGCCAAGGTAGTCATTACGAGCAGTACTTC. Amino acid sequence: CASSQGSHYEQYF.

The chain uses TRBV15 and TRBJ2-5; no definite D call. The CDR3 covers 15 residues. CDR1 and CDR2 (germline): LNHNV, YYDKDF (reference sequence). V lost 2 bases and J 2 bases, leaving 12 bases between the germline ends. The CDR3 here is CATSRQLGYQETQYF. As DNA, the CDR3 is TGTGCCACCAGCAGACAATTGGGTTATCAAGAGACCCAGTACTTC.

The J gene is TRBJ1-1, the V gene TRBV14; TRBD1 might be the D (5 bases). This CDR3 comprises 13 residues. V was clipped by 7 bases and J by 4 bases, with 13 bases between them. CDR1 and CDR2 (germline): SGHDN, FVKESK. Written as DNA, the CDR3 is TGTGCCAGCAACCCAGGGTCTTCCACTGAAGCTTTCTTT. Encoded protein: CASNPGSSTEAFF.